This T cell receptor beta chain was identified during a study of blood T cell repertoires in COVID-19. Study context: COVID-19 samples from acute and convalescent phases originated in the United States, Italy and Spain.

In the authors' methods: Reference gene primer amplification gave nucleated cell count estimates. Using immunoSEQ multiplex PCR, the repertoire was profiled, and TCRdb retains in-frame clones only, with some absent. V, J and clone size were drawn from that table, and D and trimming were deduced from the DNA. Of 470,000 or so clones in the sample, approximately 90% were seen once. Germline V lookup: CDR1 MDHEN, CDR2 SYDVKM. Trimming removed 4 bases from V and 4 bases from J; junction bases left unmatched: 9. CDR3 length: 15 residues. The receptor's source is a woman aged 25 to 39 with acute or convalescent COVID-19. The chain recombines TRBV28 with TRBJ1-2, with TRBD1 matching 7 bases. Sequenced: peripheral blood. This CDR3 is CASSSTNRGGYGYTF. Written as DNA, the CDR3 is TGTGCCAGCAGTTCGACCAACAGGGGCGGCTATGGCTACACCTTC.